This TCR beta chain stems from a study of blood T cell repertoires in COVID-19. CDR1 is SGHTA, CDR2 FQGNSA, per germline. V lost 0 bases to trimming and J lost 10 bases, with 10 bases between them. The CDR3 sequence is 13 residues long. The protocol was immunoSEQ multiplex PCR, while the TCRdb copy is restricted to in-frame clones and leaves out a portion. The repertoire has around 25,000 clones, about four fifths of them found once; the top ten carry around 69%. The sequencing input was peripheral blood. The origin of this receptor is a man in his 70s with acute or convalescent COVID-19. This chain connects TRBV7-2 to TRBJ2-1, with D perhaps matching TRBD2 (6 bases). Here the CDR3 reads CASSLARAGEQFF. CDR3 coding DNA: TGTGCCAGCAGCTTAGCAAGGGCGGGAGAGCAGTTCTTC.